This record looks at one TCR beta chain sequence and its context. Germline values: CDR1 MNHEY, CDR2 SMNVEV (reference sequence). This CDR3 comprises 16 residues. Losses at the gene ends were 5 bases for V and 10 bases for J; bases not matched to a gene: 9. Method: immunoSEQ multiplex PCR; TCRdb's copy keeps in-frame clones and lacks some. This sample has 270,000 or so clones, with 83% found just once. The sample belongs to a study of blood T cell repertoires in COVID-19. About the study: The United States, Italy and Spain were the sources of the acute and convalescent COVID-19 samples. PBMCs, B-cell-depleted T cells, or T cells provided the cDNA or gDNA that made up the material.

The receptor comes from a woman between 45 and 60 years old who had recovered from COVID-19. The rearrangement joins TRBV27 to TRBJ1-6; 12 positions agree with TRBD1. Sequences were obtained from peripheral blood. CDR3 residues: CASSLDSGTGGSPLHF. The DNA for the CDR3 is TGTGCCAGCAGTCTAGACTCCGGGACAGGGGGCTCACCCCTCCACTTT.